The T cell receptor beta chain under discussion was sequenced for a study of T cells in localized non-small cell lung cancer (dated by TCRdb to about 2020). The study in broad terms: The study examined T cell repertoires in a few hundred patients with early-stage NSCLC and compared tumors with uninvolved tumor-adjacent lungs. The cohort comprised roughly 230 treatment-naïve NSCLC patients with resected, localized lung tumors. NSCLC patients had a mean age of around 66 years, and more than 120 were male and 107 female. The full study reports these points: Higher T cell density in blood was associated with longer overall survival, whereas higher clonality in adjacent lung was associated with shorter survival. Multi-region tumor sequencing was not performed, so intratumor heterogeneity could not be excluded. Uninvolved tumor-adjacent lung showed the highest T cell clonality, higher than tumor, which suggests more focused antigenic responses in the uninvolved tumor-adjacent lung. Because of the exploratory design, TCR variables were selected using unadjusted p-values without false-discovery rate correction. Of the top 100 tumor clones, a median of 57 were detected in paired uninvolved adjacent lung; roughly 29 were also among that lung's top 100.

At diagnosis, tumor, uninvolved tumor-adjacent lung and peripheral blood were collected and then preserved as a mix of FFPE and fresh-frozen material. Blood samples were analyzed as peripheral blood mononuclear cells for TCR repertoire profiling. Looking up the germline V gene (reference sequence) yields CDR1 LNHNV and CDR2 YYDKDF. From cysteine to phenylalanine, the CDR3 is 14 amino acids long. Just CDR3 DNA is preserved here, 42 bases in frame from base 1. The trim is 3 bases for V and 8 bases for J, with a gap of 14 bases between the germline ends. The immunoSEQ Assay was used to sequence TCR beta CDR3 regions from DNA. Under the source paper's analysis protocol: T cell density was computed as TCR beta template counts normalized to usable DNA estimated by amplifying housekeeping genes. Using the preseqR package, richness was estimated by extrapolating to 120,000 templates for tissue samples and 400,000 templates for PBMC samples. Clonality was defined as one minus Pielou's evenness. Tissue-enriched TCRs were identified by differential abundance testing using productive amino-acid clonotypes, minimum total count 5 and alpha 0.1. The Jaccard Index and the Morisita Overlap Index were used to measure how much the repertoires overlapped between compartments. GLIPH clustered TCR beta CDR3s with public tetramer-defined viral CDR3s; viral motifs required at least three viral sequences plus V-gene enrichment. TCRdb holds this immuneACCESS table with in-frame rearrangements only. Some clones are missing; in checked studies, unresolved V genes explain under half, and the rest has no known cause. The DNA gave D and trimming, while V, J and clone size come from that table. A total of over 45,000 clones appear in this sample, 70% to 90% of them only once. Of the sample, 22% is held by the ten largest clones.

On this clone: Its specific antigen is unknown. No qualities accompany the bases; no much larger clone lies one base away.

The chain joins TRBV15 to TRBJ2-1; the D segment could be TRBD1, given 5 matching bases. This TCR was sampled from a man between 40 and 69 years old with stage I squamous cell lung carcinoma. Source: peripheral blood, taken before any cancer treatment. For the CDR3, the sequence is CATSSPRGSDEQFF. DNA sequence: TGTGCCACCAGCAGCCCTAGGGGCAGCGATGAGCAGTTCTTC.